Each of the 30 T cell receptor beta chains below was sequenced from the same sample in a study of CD4 T cells in relation to SARS-CoV-2 and coronaviruses. The unexposed donors gave CD4+ T cells in about 2010-2019, prior to COVID-19. Using immunoSEQ multiplex PCR, the repertoire was profiled, and TCRdb retains in-frame clones only, with some absent. The repertoire holds about 59,000 clones, with approximately 90% as singletons. The sequenced sample consisted of memory CD4+ T cells from PBMCs. Receptors were obtained from a human donor in good health.

The chain links TRBV19 to TRBJ1-5; possibly TRBD1 for D (5 bases). The CDR3 is 16 residues long. Germline CDR1 LNHDA, CDR2 SQIVND (reference sequence). V was shortened by 2 bases and J by 0 bases, with 11 bases between the two germline ends. For the CDR3, the DNA is TGTGCCAGTAGTATATCCCCAGGGAATAGCAATCAGCCCCAGCATTTT. It encodes CASSISPGNSNQPQHF. Drawing the rest from reference TRBV19 and TRBJ1-5, the complete variable domain is DGGITQSPKYLFRKEGQNVTLSCEQNLNHDAMYWYRQDPGQGLRLIYYSQIVNDFQKGDIAEGYSVSREKKESFPLTVTSAQKNPTAFYLCASSISPGNSNQPQHFGDGTRLSIL.

This clone came up once. The rearrangement uses TRBV9 and TRBJ2-7, with D perhaps being TRBD1 or TRBD2 (7 bases each). The CDR3 length is 16 residues. Germline CDR1 reads SGDLS; CDR2 reads YYNGEE. V was pared by 5 bases and J by 0 bases, with 18 bases between. The CDR3 bases are TGTGCCAGCAGTCCAGGGGGGGTCAGGAGCTCCTACGAGCAGTACTTC. Encoded protein: CASSPGGVRSSYEQYF.

The V and J genes are TRBV2 and TRBJ2-2; D is unresolved. V was cut by 2 bases and J by 5 bases, with 9 bases left in between. The CDR3 covers 14 residues. CDR1 and CDR2 from the germline V gene are SNHLY and FYNNEI. The CDR3 region is CASSEYPRTGELFF. CDR3 nucleotide sequence: TGTGCCAGCAGTGAATACCCGAGGACCGGGGAGCTGTTTTTT.

This clone was recorded only once. This rearrangement joins TRBV29-1 to TRBJ2-1; D is unresolved. Trimming left V 4 bases short and J 2 bases short, with 12 bases between. Per the germline V gene, CDR1 is SQVTM and CDR2 is ANQGSEA. This CDR3 comprises 14 residues. The CDR3 bases are TGCAGCGTTGGTTCCCGGCCTACCTACAATGAGCAGTTCTTC. The encoded protein is CSVGSRPTYNEQFF.

The J gene is TRBJ1-2, the V gene TRBV5-6; 7 nucleotides align to TRBD1. The J segment lost 2 bases and the V segment lost 5 bases, leaving 9 bases of the junction unmatched. Germline values: CDR1 SGHDT, CDR2 YYEEEE. The length of the CDR3 is 15 residues. Written as DNA, the CDR3 is TGTGCCAGCAGTTTCCAGGGGGTAAAGAACTATGGCTACACCTTC. Amino acids: CASSFQGVKNYGYTF.

The CDR3 spells CATSDGSISGANVLTF. In DNA form, the CDR3 reads TGTGCCACCAGTGATGGGAGCATCTCTGGGGCCAACGTCCTGACTTTC. This chain uses TRBV24-1 with TRBJ2-6, with D perhaps matching TRBD2 (5 bases). This CDR3 spans 16 amino acids. Per the germline V gene, CDR1 is KGHDR and CDR2 is SFDVKD. The ends were cut back, 3 bases at V and 0 bases at J, with 8 bases in the middle.

This clone occurred once. This chain uses TRBV11-2 with TRBJ2-7; tentative D call: TRBD2 (6 bases). This CDR3 spans 14 amino acids. V lost 5 bases to trimming and J lost 4 bases, with 15 bases between them. Germline assignment: CDR1 SGHAT and CDR2 FQNNGV. CDR3 DNA: TGTGCCAGCAGCCCGGGCGGGAACAGGTACGAGCAGTACTTC. Translation gives CASSPGGNRYEQYF. The full variable domain, completed using reference TRBV11-2 and TRBJ2-7, is EAGVAQSPRYKIIEKRQSVAFWCNPISGHATLYWYQQILGQGPKLLIQFQNNGVVDDSQLPKDRFSAERLKGVDSTLKIQPAKLEDSAVYLCASSPGGNRYEQYFGPGTRLTVT.

This sequence joins TRBV19 and TRBJ1-5; no definite D call. This CDR3 spans 14 amino acids. Trimming shortened V by 3 bases and J by 2 bases, and 8 bases separated the two germline ends. The germline V gene has CDR1 LNHDA and CDR2 SQIVND (reference sequence). CDR3 nucleotide sequence: TGTGCCAGTAGTATCGGGAGTGGCAATCAGCCCCAGCATTTT. This encodes CASSIGSGNQPQHF.

The rearrangement uses TRBV28 and TRBJ1-5; 11 bases agree with TRBD1. The CDR3 is 16 residues long. The V and J ends lost 7 bases and 6 bases, in that order; junction bases with no gene match: 11. The germline V gene has CDR1 MDHEN and CDR2 SYDVKM. The CDR3 DNA is TGTGCCAGCATATCGGGGACAGGGGGTTTTATTCAGCCCCAGCATTTT. It yields the protein CASISGTGGFIQPQHF.

The table lists this clone with a count of one. The CDR3 loop is CASGRYDRDGYTF. The CDR3 bases are TGTGCCAGCGGACGGTATGACAGGGACGGCTACACCTTC. The chain links TRBV6-5 to TRBJ1-2; 7 nucleotides align to TRBD1. V shed 8 bases and J 8 bases; nucleotides not matched to a gene: 11. The CDR3 loop spans 13 amino acids. In germline, CDR1 is MNHEY, CDR2 SVGAGI.

The V call is TRBV7-6, the J call TRBJ2-2; TRBD2 matches at 9 bases. This CDR3 region has 16 residues. CDR1 is SGHVS and CDR2 is FNYEAQ in the germline V gene. Germline trimming cut 5 bases from V and 7 bases from J; bases unmatched to any gene: 11. CDR3 sequence reads: CASSKAGGSPHGELFF. The CDR3 region has the DNA TGTGCCAGCAGCAAAGCGGGAGGTTCTCCCCACGGGGAGCTGTTTTTT.

The sample holds one count of this clone. V and J are TRBV9 and TRBJ1-1; possibly TRBD1 for D (6 bases). This CDR3 has 14 residues. CDR1 and CDR2 from the germline V gene are SGDLS and YYNGEE. Trimming cost V 0 bases and J 2 bases, with 8 bases left between them. This chain's CDR3 is CASSVGGTNTEAFF. Written as DNA, the CDR3 is TGTGCCAGCAGCGTAGGGGGGACAAACACTGAAGCTTTCTTT. Full variable domain (outside the CDR3, taken from reference TRBV9 and TRBJ1-1): DSGVTQTPKHLITATGQRVTLRCSPRSGDLSVYWYQQSLDQGLQFLIQYYNGEERAKGNILERFSAQQFPDLHSELNLSSLELGDSALYFCASSVGGTNTEAFFGQGTRLTVV.

The J gene is TRBJ1-1, the V gene TRBV11-2; D is unresolved. Per germline, CDR1 SGHAT and CDR2 FQNNGV. V was clipped by 7 bases and J by 1 base, with 13 bases between them. This CDR3 contains 14 residues. The CDR3 here is CASKRAVKNTEAFF. DNA for the CDR3: TGTGCCAGCAAACGAGCCGTGAAGAACACTGAAGCTTTCTTT.

This chain connects TRBV5-4 to TRBJ2-2; unclear D gene. The CDR3 runs to 13 residues. The germline V gene encodes CDR1 SGHNT and CDR2 YYREEE (reference sequence). The germline V and J ends were trimmed by 6 bases and 6 bases, with 12 bases remaining between them. CDR3 nucleotides: TGTGCCAGCATCAAACGTGGGTCCGGGGAGCTGTTTTTT. This translates into CASIKRGSGELFF.

In this sample, this clone turned up once. The chain is built from TRBV21-1 and TRBJ1-3; whether TRBD1, the table's D call, matches the DNA was not checked. TRBV21-1 is a pseudogene. This CDR3 contains 15 residues. The CDR3 reads CASSRKPGQGTAIYF. The CDR3 DNA sequence: TGTGCCAGCAGCAGGAAACCGGGACAGGGTACCGCCATATATTTT.

This chain links TRBV7-3 with TRBJ2-2; no reliable D call. The CDR3 contains 12 residues. The ends were cut back, 1 base at V and 6 bases at J, with 3 bases in the middle. Germline CDR1 reads SGHTA; CDR2 reads FQGTGA. The CDR3 nucleotides read TGTGCCAGCAGCTTAAGCCCCGGGGAGCTGTTTTTT. Protein product: CASSLSPGELFF.

The genes are TRBV7-2 and TRBJ2-7, with 7 bases lining up with TRBD2. V shed 4 bases, J shed 6 bases, and the junction held 9 bases outside the gene matches. The germline CDR1 and CDR2 sequences are SGHTA and FQGNSA. The CDR3 consists of 14 residues. The CDR3 DNA reads TGTGCCAGCAGCTCGAGCGGGAAACCCAGCGAGCAGTACTTC. Protein sequence: CASSSSGKPSEQYF.

The chain uses TRBV10-2 and TRBJ1-3; D is unclear. V shed 4 bases and J shed 0 bases, with 10 bases lying between them. Germline V lookup: CDR1 WSHSY, CDR2 SAAADI. The CDR3 totals 15 residues. The CDR3 reads CASSAEGLSGNTIYF. The CDR3, as DNA: TGCGCCAGCAGTGCAGAGGGTCTCTCTGGAAACACCATATATTTT.

The V call is TRBV2, the J call TRBJ1-6, with D unresolved. Germline values: CDR1 SNHLY, CDR2 FYNNEI. The CDR3 is 12 amino acids. V gave up 6 bases and J gave up 5 bases, with 5 bases separating them. The CDR3 DNA follows: TGTGCCAGCAGCCCTAATAATTCACCCCTCCACTTT. Translated, it gives CASSPNNSPLHF.

This chain links TRBV7-6 with TRBJ2-7; no definite D call. CDR3 length equals 16 residues. Germline V gives CDR1 SGHVS, CDR2 FNYEAQ. Trimming cost V 1 base and J 2 bases, with 15 bases left between them. In DNA form, the CDR3 reads TGTGCCAGCAGCTTAGAATCAGTGTACGAAACCTACGAGCAGTACTTC. It specifies CASSLESVYETYEQYF.

The rearrangement links TRBV4-2 to TRBJ2-5; no reliable D call. This CDR3 contains 16 residues. CDR1 LGHNA and CDR2 YNFKEQ come from the germline V gene. The V end lost 1 base, the J end lost 0 bases, and 12 bases lay between the germline ends. The CDR3 bases are TGTGCCAGCAGCCAAGGTTGGCAGGCTAACCAAGAGACCCAGTACTTC. It specifies CASSQGWQANQETQYF.

The chain couples TRBV19 to TRBJ2-3, with 9 bases fitting TRBD2. CDR3 length equals 15 residues. Germline values: CDR1 LNHDA, CDR2 SQIVND (reference sequence). J was trimmed by 2 bases and V by 3 bases; bases with no gene match: 3. The CDR3 here is CASSIGGRATDTQYF. DNA for the CDR3: TGTGCCAGTAGTATCGGCGGGAGGGCCACAGATACGCAGTATTTT.

This clone was observed a few times. The chain is built from TRBV7-9 and TRBJ2-2; unclear D gene. Trimming pared 1 base from V and 3 bases from J, leaving 3 bases between. Germline V lookup: CDR1 SEHNR, CDR2 FQNEAQ (reference sequence). The CDR3 extends over 13 amino acids. CDR3 residues: CASSLDYTGELFF. CDR3 DNA sequence: TGTGCCAGCAGCTTAGATTACACCGGGGAGCTGTTTTTT.

This chain joins TRBV28 and TRBJ2-2; 8 positions agree with TRBD1. Trimming removed 6 bases from V and 4 bases from J; junction bases left unmatched: 4. Germline values: CDR1 MDHEN, CDR2 SYDVKM. This CDR3 is built from 14 residues. The CDR3 region has the DNA TGTGCCAGCAGCCAGGGGGCCGGCACCGGGGAGCTGTTTTTT. Protein sequence: CASSQGAGTGELFF.

The chain carries TRBV11-2 and TRBJ1-6; tentative D call: TRBD1 (6 bases). Germline V lookup: CDR1 SGHAT, CDR2 FQNNGV. The CDR3 length is 14 residues. V lost 5 bases to trimming and J lost 7 bases, with 12 bases between them. The CDR3 bases are TGTGCCAGCAGCCAGGGGAGAGGGAATTCACCCCTCCACTTT. It encodes CASSQGRGNSPLHF.

This clone occurred once. This chain joins TRBV11-2 and TRBJ2-6; no clear D. Trimming removed 2 bases at V and 2 bases at J, with 1 base between. This CDR3 region has 13 residues. CDR1 SGHAT and CDR2 FQNNGV come from the germline V gene. DNA of the CDR3: TGTGCCAGCAGCTTACCTGGGGCCAACGTCCTGACTTTC. It encodes CASSLPGANVLTF. The complete variable domain, with remaining parts taken from reference TRBV11-2 and TRBJ2-6, reads EAGVAQSPRYKIIEKRQSVAFWCNPISGHATLYWYQQILGQGPKLLIQFQNNGVVDDSQLPKDRFSAERLKGVDSTLKIQPAKLEDSAVYLCASSLPGANVLTFGAGSRLTVL.

The chain is built from TRBV30 and TRBJ2-2, with 8 bases fitting TRBD2. Germline CDR1 and CDR2: GTSNPN and SVGIG (reference sequence). The CDR3 sequence is 19 residues long. The ends lost 8 bases at V and 5 bases at J; junction bases unmatched: 25. Here the CDR3 reads CAGGTGAGGPPGGTGELFF. The CDR3 DNA is TGTGCCGGGGGGACCGGCGCGGGAGGCCCCCCGGGGGGAACCGGGGAGCTGTTTTTT.

The V gene is TRBV28, the J gene TRBJ2-1; D call uncertain. Germline V gene data show CDR1 as MDHEN and CDR2 as SYDVKM. Trimming took off 2 bases at V and 2 bases at J, with 22 bases between the two ends. The CDR3 runs 19 residues. The CDR3 DNA sequence: TGTGCCAGCAGTTTACTCCCTGACCTCAGGAGTAGCACCTACAATGAGCAGTTCTTC. This encodes CASSLLPDLRSSTYNEQFF.

The chain is built from TRBV30 and TRBJ1-5; weak D call: TRBD1 (6 bases). Trimming pared 2 bases from V and 2 bases from J, leaving 10 bases between. CDR3 length equals 14 residues. CDR1 is GTSNPN, CDR2 SVGIG, per germline (reference sequence). CDR3 DNA: TGTGCCTGGAGTAAACAGGGAGGCAATCAGCCCCAGCATTTT. Translated: CAWSKQGGNQPQHF.

The chain recombines TRBV5-1 with TRBJ2-7; possibly TRBD2 for D (6 bases). Per germline, CDR1 SGHRS and CDR2 YFSETQ. V lost 0 bases and J 5 bases, leaving 9 bases between the germline ends. This CDR3 comprises 13 residues. The CDR3 region has the DNA TGCGCCAGCAGCTTGGATGGCGGGGACGAGCAGTACTTC. Protein sequence: CASSLDGGDEQYF.